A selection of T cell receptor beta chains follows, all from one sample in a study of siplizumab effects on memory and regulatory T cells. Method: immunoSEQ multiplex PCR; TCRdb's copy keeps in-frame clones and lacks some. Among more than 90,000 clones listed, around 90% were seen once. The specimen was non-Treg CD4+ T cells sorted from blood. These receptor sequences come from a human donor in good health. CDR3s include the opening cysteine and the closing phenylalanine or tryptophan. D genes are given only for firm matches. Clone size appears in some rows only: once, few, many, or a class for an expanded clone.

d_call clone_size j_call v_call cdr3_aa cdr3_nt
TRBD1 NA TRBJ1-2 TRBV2 CASRPGQGAGYGYTF TGTGCCAGCAGGCCCGGACAGGGGGCTGGCTATGGCTACACCTTC
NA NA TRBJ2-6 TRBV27 CASSFAGSGANVLTF TGTGCCAGCAGTTTTGCGGGATCTGGGGCCAACGTCCTGACTTTC
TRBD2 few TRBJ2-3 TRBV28 CASRTRAGAQDTQYF TGTGCCAGCAGAACCCGAGCGGGGGCGCAAGATACGCAGTATTTT
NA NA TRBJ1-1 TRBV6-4 CASATGSGEAFF TGTGCCAGCGCAACGGGGTCTGGGGAAGCTTTCTTT
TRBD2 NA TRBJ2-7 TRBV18 CASSPIAGFNEQYF TGTGCCAGCTCACCCATAGCGGGATTTAACGAGCAGTACTTC
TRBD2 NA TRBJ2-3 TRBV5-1 CASSLASGIEDTQYF TGCGCCAGCAGCTTGGCTAGCGGGATTGAAGATACGCAGTATTTT
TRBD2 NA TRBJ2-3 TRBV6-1 CASSSPSGSTDTQYF TGTGCCAGCAGCTCACCTAGCGGGAGCACAGATACGCAGTATTTT
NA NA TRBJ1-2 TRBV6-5 CASSYFGSSYGYTF TGTGCCAGCAGTTACTTCGGGTCTAGCTATGGCTACACCTTC
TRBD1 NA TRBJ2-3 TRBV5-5 CASSLEGQSKEYF TGTGCCAGCAGCTTGGAGGGACAGAGTAAAGAGTATTTT
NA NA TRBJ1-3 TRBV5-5 CASSFPASGNTIYF TGTGCCAGCAGCTTTCCAGCCTCTGGAAACACCATATATTTT
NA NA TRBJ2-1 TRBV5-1 CASSLDGSAHNEQFF TGCGCCAGCAGCTTGGACGGGTCGGCACACAATGAGCAGTTCTTC
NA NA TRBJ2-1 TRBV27 CATRASPYNEQFF TGTGCTACTCGGGCCTCCCCCTACAATGAGCAGTTCTTC
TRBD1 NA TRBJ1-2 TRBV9 CASSVARQGSYGYTF TGTGCCAGCAGCGTAGCCCGACAGGGGAGCTATGGCTACACCTTC
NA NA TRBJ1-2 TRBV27 CASSLIQGVDGYTF TGTGCCAGCAGCCTAATTCAGGGAGTGGATGGCTACACCTTC
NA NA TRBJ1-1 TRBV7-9 CASSLNREPGTEAFF TGTGCCAGCAGCCTCAATCGGGAGCCTGGGACTGAAGCTTTCTTT
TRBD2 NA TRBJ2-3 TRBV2 CASTKKGTSGSTDTQYF TGTGCCAGCACCAAAAAAGGGACTAGCGGGAGCACAGATACGCAGTATTTT
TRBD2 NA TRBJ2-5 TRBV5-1 CASSLQLAGETQYF TGCGCCAGCAGCTTGCAACTAGCGGGAGAGACCCAGTACTTC
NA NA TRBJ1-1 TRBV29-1 CSAFLRGRGDTEAFF TGCAGCGCCTTTCTACGGGGTCGCGGGGACACTGAAGCTTTCTTT
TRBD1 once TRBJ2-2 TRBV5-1 CASRSLTGDLGTGELFF TGCGCCAGCAGGAGTCTAACAGGGGATCTCGGGACCGGGGAGCTGTTTTTT
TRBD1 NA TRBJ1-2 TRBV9 CASSSGTGTLNYGYTF TGTGCCAGCAGCTCCGGGACAGGAACCCTTAACTATGGCTACACCTTC
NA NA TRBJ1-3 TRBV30 CAWDQRLSGNTIYF TGTGCCTGGGATCAACGACTCTCTGGAAACACCATATATTTT
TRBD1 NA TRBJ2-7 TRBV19 CASSIRTGGVGSGAEQYF TGTGCCAGTAGTATACGGACAGGGGGTGTCGGGAGTGGAGCCGAGCAGTACTTC
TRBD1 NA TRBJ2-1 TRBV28 CASSTGAGYNEQFF TGTGCCAGCAGTACAGGGGCGGGCTACAATGAGCAGTTCTTC
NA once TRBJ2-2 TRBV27 CASSSRTPNTGELFF TGTGCCAGCAGTAGTCGAACACCCAACACCGGGGAGCTGTTTTTT
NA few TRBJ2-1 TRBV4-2 CASSQGEYNEQFF TGTGCCAGCAGCCAAGGGGAGTACAATGAGCAGTTCTTC
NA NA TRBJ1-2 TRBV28 CASSSNSYGYTF TGTGCCAGCAGTTCAAATTCCTATGGCTACACCTTC
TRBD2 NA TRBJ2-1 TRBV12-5 CASGFRLAGVYNEQFF TGTGCTAGTGGTTTCCGACTAGCGGGAGTGTACAATGAGCAGTTCTTC
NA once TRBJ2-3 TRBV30 CAWSVPGTSSTDTQYF TGTGCCTGGAGTGTACCAGGGACCTCTAGCACAGATACGCAGTATTTT
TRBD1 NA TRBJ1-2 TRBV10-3 CAISELRDRVNYGYTF TGTGCCATCAGTGAGCTGAGGGACAGGGTTAACTATGGCTACACCTTC
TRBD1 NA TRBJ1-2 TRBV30 CAWSSRQPGQGTNYGYTF TGTGCCTGGAGTTCCCGCCAACCGGGACAGGGGACTAACTATGGCTACACCTTC
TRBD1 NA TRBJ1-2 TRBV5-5 CASSFVPGQGTYGYTF TGTGCCAGCAGCTTCGTCCCGGGACAGGGAACCTATGGCTACACCTTC
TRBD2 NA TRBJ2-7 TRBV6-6 CASSLVAGYEQYF TGTGCCAGCAGTCTCGTAGCGGGCTACGAGCAGTACTTC
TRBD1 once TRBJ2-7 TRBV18 CASSPGTGTGAHEQYF TGTGCCAGCTCACCCGGCACCGGGACAGGGGCCCACGAGCAGTACTTC